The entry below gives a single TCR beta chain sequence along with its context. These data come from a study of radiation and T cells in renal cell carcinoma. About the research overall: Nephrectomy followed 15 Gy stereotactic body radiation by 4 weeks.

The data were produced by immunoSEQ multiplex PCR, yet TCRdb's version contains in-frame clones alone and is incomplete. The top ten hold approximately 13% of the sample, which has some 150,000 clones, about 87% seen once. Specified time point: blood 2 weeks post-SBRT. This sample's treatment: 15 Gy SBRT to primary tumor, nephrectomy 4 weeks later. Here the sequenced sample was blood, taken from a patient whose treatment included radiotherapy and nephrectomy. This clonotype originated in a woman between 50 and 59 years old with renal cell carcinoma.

The CDR3 DNA reads TGTGCCAGTAGACGGGGGAATGGAAACACCATATATTTT. Translation gives CASRRGNGNTIYF. V usage is TRBV19 and J usage is TRBJ1-3; perhaps TRBD1 as D (5 bases). Germline-derived CDR1 and CDR2 are LNHDA and SQIVND (reference sequence). The CDR3 is 13 residues long. Trimming removed 6 bases from V and 3 bases from J, with 9 bases in between.